One and the same sample provided the 28 T cell receptor beta chains below, sequenced in a study of blood T cell repertoires in COVID-19. The repertoire was sequenced with immunoSEQ multiplex PCR; TCRdb's copy has only in-frame clones and lacks some. The table includes about 230,000 clones, roughly 88% detected once. The sample comprised peripheral blood. Source of these receptors: a man aged 35 to 55 who had recovered from COVID-19.

The chain has TRBV5-1 and TRBJ2-5, with a weak D call TRBD2 (6 bases). Germline CDR1 and CDR2: SGHRS and YFSETQ. The CDR3 is 13 amino acids. Trimming stripped 3 bases from V and 5 bases from J, with 11 bases between. The CDR3 sequence: CASSWGTFETQYF. The CDR3 DNA is TGCGCCAGCAGCTGGGGGACTTTTGAGACCCAGTACTTC.

The chain couples TRBV15 to TRBJ1-1, with 7 bases identical to TRBD1. J gave up 0 bases and V 3 bases, and 10 bases lay outside the gene matches. This CDR3 region has 17 residues. Germline V gene sequence: CDR1 LNHNV, CDR2 YYDKDF (reference sequence). CDR3 in amino acids: CATSRLTGTEMNTEAFF. CDR3 nucleotides: TGTGCCACCAGCAGGTTGACCGGGACAGAGATGAACACTGAAGCTTTCTTT. The variable domain in full, with the rest retrieved from reference TRBV15 and TRBJ1-1, is DAMVIQNPRYQVTQFGKPVTLSCSQTLNHNVMYWYQQKSSQAPKLLFHYYDKDFNNEADTPDNFQSRRPNTSFCFLDIRSPGLGDTAMYLCATSRLTGTEMNTEAFFGQGTRLTVV.

The chain has TRBV18 and TRBJ2-2; maybe TRBD1 (6 bases). The germline V gene has CDR1 KGHSH and CDR2 LQKENI. CDR3 length: 16 amino acids. V was trimmed by 1 base and J by 0 bases, leaving 9 bases between them. The CDR3 sequence: CASSPQAGANTGELFF. The CDR3 DNA follows: TGTGCCAGCTCACCACAGGCAGGGGCGAACACCGGGGAGCTGTTTTTT. Based on the CDR3 plus reference TRBV18 and TRBJ2-2, the full variable domain is NAGVMQNPRHLVRRRGQEARLRCSPMKGHSHVYWYRQLPEEGLKFMVYLQKENIIDESGMPKERFSAEFPKEGPSILRIQQVVRGDSAAYFCASSPQAGANTGELFFGEGSRLTVL.

The chain employs TRBV6-5 and TRBJ1-2, with TRBD1 matching 9 bases. CDR3 size: 16 residues. The V gene end was trimmed by 0 bases and the J gene end by 4 bases; junction bases not matched to a gene: 6. Germline loops: CDR1 MNHEY, CDR2 SVGAGI. The CDR3: CASSYSGTGLPYGYTF. CDR3 in DNA: TGTGCCAGCAGTTACTCGGGGACAGGGCTTCCCTATGGCTACACCTTC.

This sequence joins TRBV10-1 and TRBJ2-3; TRBD2 agrees at 11 bases. Germline loops: CDR1 WNHNN, CDR2 SYGVQD (reference sequence). Losses at the gene ends were 3 bases for V and 4 bases for J; bases not matched to a gene: 6. The CDR3 has 16 amino acids. The CDR3 sequence: CASSDPSGGKADTQYF. CDR3 bases: TGCGCCAGCAGTGATCCTAGCGGGGGGAAGGCAGATACGCAGTATTTT.

This chain links TRBV15 with TRBJ2-5; unclear D gene. CDR3 length: 14 residues. Germline lookup yields CDR1 LNHNV and CDR2 YYDKDF (reference sequence). Trimming removed 1 base at V and 5 bases at J, with 11 bases between. CDR3 bases: TGTGCCACCAGCAGAGGTACTAATAAGGAGACCCAGTACTTC. Residues: CATSRGTNKETQYF.

The chain recombines TRBV5-5 with TRBJ1-1, with D tentatively TRBD1 (6 bases). V gave up 4 bases and J gave up 11 bases, with 27 bases separating them. CDR1 SGHKS and CDR2 YYEKEE come from the germline V gene (reference sequence). The CDR3 totals 16 residues. CDR3: CASSEDPGHPNPTAFF. The CDR3 nucleotides read TGTGCCAGCAGCGAGGACCCGGGACACCCAAACCCAACTGCTTTCTTT. Based on the CDR3 plus reference TRBV5-5 and TRBJ1-1, the full variable domain is DAGVTQSPTHLIKTRGQQVTLRCSPISGHKSVSWYQQVLGQGPQFIFQYYEKEERGRGNFPDRFSARQFPNYSSELNVNALLLGDSALYLCASSEDPGHPNPTAFFGQGTRLTVV.

V usage is TRBV5-6 and J usage is TRBJ2-3; 10 bases match TRBD2. The CDR3 is 15 amino acids. Germline CDR1 reads SGHDT; CDR2 reads YYEEEE. V was pared by 3 bases and J by 1 base, with 2 bases of the junction left unmatched. The CDR3 spells CASSSGLAGTDTQYF. In DNA form, the CDR3 reads TGTGCCAGCAGCTCCGGACTAGCGGGCACAGATACGCAGTATTTT. Supplemented by reference TRBV5-6 and TRBJ2-3, the full variable domain reads DAGVTQSPTHLIKTRGQQVTLRCSPKSGHDTVSWYQQALGQGPQFIFQYYEEEERQRGNFPDRFSGHQFPNYSSELNVNALLLGDSALYLCASSSGLAGTDTQYFGPGTRLTVL.

Note on this clone: One end of the junction does not line up with germline, which may come from a read error. This rearrangement joins TRBV5-6 to TRBJ2-1; tentative D call: TRBD1 (6 bases). Germline V CDR1 and CDR2: SGHDT, YYEEEE. This CDR3 region has 13 residues. The CDR3 loop is CASSLIWSGEPFF. The DNA for the CDR3 is TGTGCCAGCAGCTTGATTTGGTCAGGGGAGCCGTTCTTC.

The chain joins TRBV5-6 to TRBJ1-6; 7 nucleotides line up with TRBD1. Trimming at V came to 5 bases and at J to 5 bases, leaving 10 bases not matched to a gene. The CDR3 totals 16 residues. Germline lookup yields CDR1 SGHDT and CDR2 YYEEEE. Here the CDR3 DNA reads TGTGCCAGCAGGATTCTGGGGACAGAAGATAATTCACCCCTCCACTTT. It translates to CASRILGTEDNSPLHF.

This chain joins TRBV27 and TRBJ1-1, with 8 positions matching TRBD1. Germline V gene data show CDR1 as MNHEY and CDR2 as SMNVEV (reference sequence). V was clipped by 5 bases and J by 2 bases; unmatched bases: 7. The CDR3 totals 15 residues. Here the CDR3 reads CASSPWDRRNTEAFF. For the CDR3, the DNA is TGTGCCAGCAGTCCCTGGGACAGGAGAAACACTGAAGCTTTCTTT.

The rearrangement uses TRBV9 and TRBJ1-4; D perhaps matches TRBD1 (6 bases). The CDR3 has 14 amino acids. The V gene lost 2 bases and the J gene lost 3 bases, with 8 bases spanning the gap. Germline V gene sequence: CDR1 SGDLS, CDR2 YYNGEE. The CDR3 is CASSVGAANEKLFF. The CDR3 nucleotides are TGTGCCAGCAGCGTGGGGGCCGCTAATGAAAAACTGTTTTTT.

This clone was seen a single time. V and J are TRBV7-9 and TRBJ1-1; D gene uncertain. The germline CDR1 and CDR2 sequences are SEHNR and FQNEAQ (reference sequence). There are 13 residues in the CDR3. V was pared by 5 bases and J by 6 bases, with 13 bases between. CDR3 bases: TGTGCCAGCAGCCTTGCGGTCAACCCTGAAGCTTTCTTT. It encodes CASSLAVNPEAFF.

This chain links TRBV15 with TRBJ2-2; 9 bases fit TRBD2. CDR1 LNHNV and CDR2 YYDKDF come from the germline V gene (reference sequence). The length of the CDR3 is 16 residues. The trim removed 1 base at V and 0 bases at J, leaving 0 bases unmatched. CDR3 DNA sequence: TGTGCCACCAGCAGAGGACTAGCGGCGAACACCGGGGAGCTGTTTTTT. It specifies CATSRGLAANTGELFF.

The chain has TRBV12-5 and TRBJ2-1; D possibly corresponds to TRBD2 (6 bases). The germline gives CDR1 LGHNT, CDR2 FRNRAP. This CDR3 has 19 residues. V lost 3 bases to trimming and J lost 0 bases, with 21 bases between them. In DNA form, the CDR3 reads TGTGCTAGTGGTTTAAATCAGATTGGGGGGAGAAGCTCCTACAATGAGCAGTTCTTC. Its translation: CASGLNQIGGRSSYNEQFF. The entire variable domain, with the rest obtained from reference TRBV12-5 and TRBJ2-1, is as follows: DARVTQTPRHKVTEMGQEVTMRCQPILGHNTVFWYRQTMMQGLELLAYFRNRAPLDDSGMPKDRFSAEMPDATLATLKIQPSEPRDSAVYFCASGLNQIGGRSSYNEQFFGPGTRLTVL.

The chain links TRBV5-4 to TRBJ2-5; 7 nucleotides agree with TRBD1. The CDR3 contains 14 residues. The V and J ends lost 0 bases and 5 bases, in that order; junction bases with no gene match: 4. Germline CDR1 and CDR2: SGHNT and YYREEE (reference sequence). The CDR3, as DNA: TGTGCCAGCAGCTTGGACAGGGGCACGGAGACCCAGTACTTC. Translated, it gives CASSLDRGTETQYF.

This chain links TRBV5-6 with TRBJ1-3; D is uncertain. Between the trimmed V and J ends, which lost 4 bases and 0 bases, there was a span of 14 bases. CDR1 and CDR2 (germline): SGHDT, YYEEEE. The CDR3 has 16 residues. The CDR3 here is CASSRETFSSGNTIYF. The DNA of the CDR3 is TGTGCCAGCAGCAGGGAGACTTTCTCCTCTGGAAACACCATATATTTT.

The chain has TRBV29-1 and TRBJ1-2, with D maybe TRBD1 (5 bases). From germline, CDR1 is SQVTM and CDR2 ANQGSEA. The CDR3 has 13 amino acids. Trimming left V 5 bases short and J 4 bases short, with 14 bases between. The CDR3 DNA follows: TGCAGCGTTCCGGTTTGGAGGGGCTATGGCTACACCTTC. Translation gives CSVPVWRGYGYTF.

The chain links TRBV18 to TRBJ2-5; perhaps TRBD2 as D (5 bases). The CDR3 covers 16 residues. V lost 3 bases to trimming and J lost 5 bases, with 19 bases between them. The germline V gene has CDR1 KGHSH and CDR2 LQKENI. The CDR3 reads CASSPSGTVPWETQYF. CDR3 nucleotides: TGTGCCAGCTCACCGTCGGGAACAGTCCCTTGGGAGACCCAGTACTTC.

To note about this clone: One end of the junction fails to match germline, which may point to a read error. This rearrangement joins TRBV7-9 to TRBJ2-7; no firm D call. Germline assignment: CDR1 SEHNR and CDR2 FQNEAQ (reference sequence). This CDR3 is built from 13 residues. The CDR3 nucleotides read TGTGCCAGCAGCTCCACTGGGTTCGTTGGGCCACACTTC. It translates to CASSSTGFVGPHF.

The chain recombines TRBV6-1 with TRBJ1-3; tentatively, D is TRBD1 (6 bases). Between the trimmed V and J ends, which lost 5 bases and 2 bases, there was a span of 13 bases. Per the germline V gene, CDR1 is MNHNS and CDR2 is SASEGT. The CDR3 spans 15 residues. This chain's CDR3 is CASSFLDRPGNTIYF. CDR3 bases: TGTGCCAGCAGTTTCCTCGACAGGCCTGGAAACACCATATATTTT.

The gene calls are TRBV29-1 and TRBJ2-5; 8 positions agree with TRBD2. Germline V gene sequence: CDR1 SQVTM, CDR2 ANQGSEA. The CDR3 totals 15 residues. Trimming cost V 4 bases and J 5 bases; bases outside gene matches: 12. The CDR3 loop reads CSVVGGGFKTETQYF. Written as DNA, the CDR3 is TGCAGCGTTGTAGGCGGGGGGTTTAAGACGGAGACCCAGTACTTC.

The rearrangement links TRBV29-1 to TRBJ2-1; the match to TRBD1 covers 9 bases. Trimming took 6 bases from V and 7 from J; bases not matched to a gene: 1. The CDR3 spans 11 residues. Germline CDR1 is SQVTM and CDR2 is ANQGSEA. The CDR3 DNA sequence: TGCAGCGTAGGACAGGGGAATGAGCAGTTCTTC. Its translation is CSVGQGNEQFF.

The J gene is TRBJ1-1, the V gene TRBV5-6, with D perhaps matching TRBD1 (5 bases). The CDR3 covers 17 residues. Per germline, CDR1 SGHDT and CDR2 YYEEEE. V lost 0 bases and J lost 1, with 16 bases in between. The CDR3 loop reads CASSLAGGGAPNTEAFF. DNA for the CDR3: TGTGCCAGCAGCTTGGCTGGGGGAGGGGCCCCGAACACTGAAGCTTTCTTT.

The chain employs TRBV12-5 and TRBJ2-7, with D possibly matching TRBD1 (5 bases). CDR1 is LGHNT, CDR2 FRNRAP, per germline. Trimming shortened V by 6 bases and J by 3 bases, and 9 bases separated the two germline ends. This CDR3 comprises 12 residues. The CDR3 sequence is CASGGLGYEQYF. DNA for the CDR3: TGTGCTAGTGGGGGGCTTGGCTACGAGCAGTACTTC.

V usage is TRBV29-1 and J usage is TRBJ2-1; D possibly corresponds to TRBD2 (6 bases). Trimming took off 5 bases at V and 6 bases at J, with 17 bases between the two ends. Germline V gives CDR1 SQVTM, CDR2 ANQGSEA. This CDR3 region has 14 residues. This CDR3 reads CSVYGGTLGNEQFF. CDR3 in DNA: TGCAGCGTTTATGGGGGGACCCTCGGCAATGAGCAGTTCTTC.

The chain is built from TRBV10-3 and TRBJ2-1; 7 positions agree with TRBD1. With V trimmed by 7 bases and J by 4 bases, 4 bases remained unmatched. Germline CDR1 is ENHRY and CDR2 is SYGVKD. This CDR3 comprises 13 residues. CDR3 bases: TGTGCCATCACTGGGGACAGTTACAATGAGCAGTTCTTC. Its protein is CAITGDSYNEQFF.

This chain uses TRBV5-1 with TRBJ2-5; 8 bases fit TRBD2. Germline CDR1 is SGHRS and CDR2 is YFSETQ. The V segment lost 3 bases and the J segment 5 bases; nucleotides outside the gene matches: 9. CDR3 length: 15 amino acids. The CDR3 loop is CASSYTGTRGETQYF. The DNA for the CDR3 is TGCGCCAGCAGCTATACCGGGACTAGGGGGGAGACCCAGTACTTC.